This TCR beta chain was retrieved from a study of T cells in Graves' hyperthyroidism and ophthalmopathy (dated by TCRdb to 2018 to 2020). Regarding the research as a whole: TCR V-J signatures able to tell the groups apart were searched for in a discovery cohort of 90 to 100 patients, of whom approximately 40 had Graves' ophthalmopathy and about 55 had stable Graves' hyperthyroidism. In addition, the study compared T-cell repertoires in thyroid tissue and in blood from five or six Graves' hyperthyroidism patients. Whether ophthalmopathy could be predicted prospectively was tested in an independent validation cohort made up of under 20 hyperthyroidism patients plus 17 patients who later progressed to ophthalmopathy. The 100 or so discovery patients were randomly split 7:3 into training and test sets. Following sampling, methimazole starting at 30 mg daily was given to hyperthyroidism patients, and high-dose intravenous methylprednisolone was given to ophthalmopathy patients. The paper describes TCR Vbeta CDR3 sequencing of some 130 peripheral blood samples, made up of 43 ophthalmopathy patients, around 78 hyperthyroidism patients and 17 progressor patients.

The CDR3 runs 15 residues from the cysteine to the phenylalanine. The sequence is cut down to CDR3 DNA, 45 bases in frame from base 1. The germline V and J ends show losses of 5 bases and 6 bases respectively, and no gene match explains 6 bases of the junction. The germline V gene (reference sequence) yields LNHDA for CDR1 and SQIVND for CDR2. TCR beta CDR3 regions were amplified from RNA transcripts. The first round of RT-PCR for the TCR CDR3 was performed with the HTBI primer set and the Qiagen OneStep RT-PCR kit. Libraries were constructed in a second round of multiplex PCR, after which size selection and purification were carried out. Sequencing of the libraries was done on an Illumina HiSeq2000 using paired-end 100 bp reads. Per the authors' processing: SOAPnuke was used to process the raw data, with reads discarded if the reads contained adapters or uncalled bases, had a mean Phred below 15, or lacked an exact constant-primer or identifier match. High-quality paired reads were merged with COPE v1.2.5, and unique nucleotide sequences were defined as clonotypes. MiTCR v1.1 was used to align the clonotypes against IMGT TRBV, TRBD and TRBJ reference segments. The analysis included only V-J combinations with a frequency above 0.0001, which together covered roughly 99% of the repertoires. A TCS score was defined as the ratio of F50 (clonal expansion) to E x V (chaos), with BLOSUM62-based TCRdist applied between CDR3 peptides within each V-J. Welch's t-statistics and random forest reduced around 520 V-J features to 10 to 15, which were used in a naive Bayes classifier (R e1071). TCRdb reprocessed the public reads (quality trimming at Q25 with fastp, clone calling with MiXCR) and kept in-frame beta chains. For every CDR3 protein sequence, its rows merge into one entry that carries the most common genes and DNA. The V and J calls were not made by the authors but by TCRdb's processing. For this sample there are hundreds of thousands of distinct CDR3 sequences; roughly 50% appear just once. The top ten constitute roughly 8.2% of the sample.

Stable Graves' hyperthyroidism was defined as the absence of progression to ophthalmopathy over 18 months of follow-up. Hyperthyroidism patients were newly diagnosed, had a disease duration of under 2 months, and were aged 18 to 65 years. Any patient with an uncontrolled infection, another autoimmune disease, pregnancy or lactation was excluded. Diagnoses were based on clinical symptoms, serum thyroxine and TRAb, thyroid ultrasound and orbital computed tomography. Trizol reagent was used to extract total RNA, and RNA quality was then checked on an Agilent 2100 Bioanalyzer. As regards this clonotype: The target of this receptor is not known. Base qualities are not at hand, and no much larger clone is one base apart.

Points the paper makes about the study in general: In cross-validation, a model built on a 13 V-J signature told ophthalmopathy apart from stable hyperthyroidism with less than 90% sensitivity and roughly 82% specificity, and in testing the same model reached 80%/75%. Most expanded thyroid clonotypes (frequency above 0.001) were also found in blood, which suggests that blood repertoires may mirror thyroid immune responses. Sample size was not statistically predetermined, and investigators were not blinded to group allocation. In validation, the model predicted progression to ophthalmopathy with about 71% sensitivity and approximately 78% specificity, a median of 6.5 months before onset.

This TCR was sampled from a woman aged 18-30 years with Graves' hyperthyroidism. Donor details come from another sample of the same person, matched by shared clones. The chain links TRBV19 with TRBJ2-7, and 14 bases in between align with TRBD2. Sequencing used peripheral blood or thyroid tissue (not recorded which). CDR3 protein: CASSVGTSGRGEQYF. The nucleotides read TGTGCCAGTAGTGTCGGGACTAGCGGGAGAGGCGAGCAGTACTTC.